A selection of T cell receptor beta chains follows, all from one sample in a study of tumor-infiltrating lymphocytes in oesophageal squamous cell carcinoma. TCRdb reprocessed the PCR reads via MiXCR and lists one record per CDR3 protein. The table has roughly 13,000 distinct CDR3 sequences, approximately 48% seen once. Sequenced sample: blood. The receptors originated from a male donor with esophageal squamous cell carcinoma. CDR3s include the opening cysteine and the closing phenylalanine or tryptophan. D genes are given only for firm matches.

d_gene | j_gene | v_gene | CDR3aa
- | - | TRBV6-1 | CASSEAGISYEQYF
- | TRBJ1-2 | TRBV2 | CASTSINYGYTF
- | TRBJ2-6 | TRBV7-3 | CASSLSIGEQISGANVLTF
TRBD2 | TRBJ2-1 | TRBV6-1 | CASRGGGTRGGGSYNEQFF
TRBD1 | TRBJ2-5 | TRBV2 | CASRRDRGSYNEQYF
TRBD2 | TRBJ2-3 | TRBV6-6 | CASSYWASGGFTDTQYF
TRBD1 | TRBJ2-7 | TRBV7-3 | CASSLGTGAYEQYF
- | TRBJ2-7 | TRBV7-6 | CASSSAQGVTQYF
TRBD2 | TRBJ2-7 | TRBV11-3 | CASRPGLARDEQYF
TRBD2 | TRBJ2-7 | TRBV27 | CASSLSLPLAAYSYEQYF
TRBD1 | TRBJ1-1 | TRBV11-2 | CASSRDSYTEAFF
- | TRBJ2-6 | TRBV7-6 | CASSFRIAELQPGDPVLRF
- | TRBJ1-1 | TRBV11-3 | CASSRPGGRAAGELYF
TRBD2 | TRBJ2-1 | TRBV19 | CASGREAEQFF
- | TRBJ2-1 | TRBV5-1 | CASSLTRESSYNEQFF
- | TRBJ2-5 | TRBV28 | CANQRGNSPLHF
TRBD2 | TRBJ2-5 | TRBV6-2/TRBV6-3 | CASSYLAGDYEQYF
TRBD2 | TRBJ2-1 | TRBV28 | CASSPPDSGIVNEQFF
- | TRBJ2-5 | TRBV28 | CASKTGGLETQYF
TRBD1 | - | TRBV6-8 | CASRMPGTGAEQFF
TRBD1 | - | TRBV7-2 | CASSPYRGTSYEQYF
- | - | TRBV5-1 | CASSLSRIQETQYF
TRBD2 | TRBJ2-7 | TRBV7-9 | CASSLAGGLEGEQYF
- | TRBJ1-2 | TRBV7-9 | CASSLQGPGGYTF
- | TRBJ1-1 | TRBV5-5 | CASSLVAEAFF
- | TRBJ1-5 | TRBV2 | CASSEMHHSNQPQHF
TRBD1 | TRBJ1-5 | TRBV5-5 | CASSLFDRGDRPQHF
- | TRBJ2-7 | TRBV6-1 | CASSEPGLGWGDEQYF
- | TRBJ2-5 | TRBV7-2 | CASSRRLSQETQYF
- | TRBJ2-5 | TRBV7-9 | CASSSVGETQYF